These T cell receptor beta chains were read from a single sample in a study of cytomegalovirus exposure and HLA in healthy donors. TCRdb keeps only in-frame clones here, not all; method: immunoSEQ multiplex PCR. The sample holds around 210,000 clones, 70% to 90% seen once. The sequenced material came from PBMCs. These receptors were taken from a girl aged 2 to 10 in good health and CMV-seronegative. CDR3s include the opening cysteine and the closing phenylalanine or tryptophan. The order of the fields is J gene, V gene, D gene, CDR3 length, clone size, CDR3 DNA, CDR3 protein. A D gene is named only where the DNA matches it firmly. Some rows mark clone size as missing; the rest say once, few, many or name a class of expanded clone.

j_gene: TRBJ1-2
v_gene: TRBV4-1
d_gene: .
len: 15
abundance: .
CDR3nt: TGCGCCAGCAGCCAAGATCCTCAGGGGAGCTATGGCTACACCTTC
CDR3aa: CASSQDPQGSYGYTF

j_gene: TRBJ2-7
v_gene: TRBV23-1
d_gene: .
len: 16
abundance: few
CDR3nt: TGCGCCAGCAGTCAATCAGGGGATACAGGGAACTACGAGCAGTACTTC
CDR3aa: CASSQSGDTGNYEQYF

j_gene: TRBJ2-7
v_gene: TRBV7-8
d_gene: .
len: 14
abundance: .
CDR3nt: TGTGCCAGCAGCTTAGTCCAGGGCGCCTACGAGCAGTACTTC
CDR3aa: CASSLVQGAYEQYF

j_gene: TRBJ2-5
v_gene: TRBV6-4
d_gene: TRBD2
len: 17
abundance: .
CDR3nt: TGTGCCAGCAGTGACTCTAGCCTAGCGGGACCCCAAGAGACCCAGTACTTC
CDR3aa: CASSDSSLAGPQETQYF

j_gene: TRBJ2-1
v_gene: TRBV7-9
d_gene: TRBD2
len: 11
abundance: .
CDR3nt: TGTGCCAGCGGGGGAGGGTATGAGCAGTTCTTC
CDR3aa: CASGGGYEQFF

j_gene: TRBJ2-1
v_gene: TRBV18
d_gene: TRBD1
len: 13
abundance: .
CDR3nt: TGTGCCAGCTCACCGACAGGGCTTCATGAGCAGTTCTTC
CDR3aa: CASSPTGLHEQFF

j_gene: TRBJ2-1
v_gene: TRBV2
d_gene: TRBD2
len: 14
abundance: .
CDR3nt: TGTGCCAGCAGAACCAGCGGGGTCAACAATGAGCAGTTCTTC
CDR3aa: CASRTSGVNNEQFF

j_gene: TRBJ2-3
v_gene: TRBV5-4
d_gene: TRBD2
len: 16
abundance: .
CDR3nt: TGTGCCAGCAGCTTGGTTAGCGGGAGGGGCACAGATACGCAGTATTTT
CDR3aa: CASSLVSGRGTDTQYF

j_gene: TRBJ2-6
v_gene: TRBV2
d_gene: .
len: 14
abundance: .
CDR3nt: TGTGCCAGCAGCACAGTCTCTGGGGCCAACGTCCTGACTTTC
CDR3aa: CASSTVSGANVLTF

j_gene: TRBJ1-4
v_gene: TRBV7-9
d_gene: TRBD1
len: 16
abundance: .
CDR3nt: TGTGCCAGCAGCTTGGAGGGGGGACAGGGACGGGAAAAACTGTTTTTT
CDR3aa: CASSLEGGQGREKLFF

j_gene: TRBJ1-1
v_gene: TRBV19
d_gene: TRBD1
len: 14
abundance: .
CDR3nt: TGTGCCAGTAGCCCCCTGGACAGGGACACTGAAGCTTTCTTT
CDR3aa: CASSPLDRDTEAFF

j_gene: TRBJ2-7
v_gene: TRBV29-1
d_gene: TRBD2
len: 14
abundance: .
CDR3nt: TGCAGCGTTGAAGGACTAGCGGGAATTTACGAGCAGTACTTC
CDR3aa: CSVEGLAGIYEQYF

j_gene: TRBJ2-1
v_gene: TRBV2
d_gene: TRBD2
len: 15
abundance: .
CDR3nt: TGTGCCACGTCAGTGGGGGGGTTCCCCTACAATGAGCAGTTCTTC
CDR3aa: CATSVGGFPYNEQFF

j_gene: TRBJ2-1
v_gene: TRBV7-9
d_gene: TRBD2
len: 17
abundance: .
CDR3nt: TGTGCCAGCAGCTTAGCGTTCGTAGCGGGGGGCTACAATGAGCAGTTCTTC
CDR3aa: CASSLAFVAGGYNEQFF

j_gene: TRBJ2-2
v_gene: TRBV6-6
d_gene: .
len: 11
abundance: .
CDR3nt: TGTGCCAGCAGCGAACCGGGAGTGCTGTTTTTT
CDR3aa: CASSEPGVLFF

j_gene: TRBJ2-7
v_gene: TRBV2
d_gene: TRBD1
len: 16
abundance: .
CDR3nt: TGTGCCAGCAGTTCCGTTTTCGGGACAGGGGCCTACGAGCAGTACTTC
CDR3aa: CASSSVFGTGAYEQYF

j_gene: TRBJ1-4
v_gene: TRBV5-1
d_gene: .
len: 16
abundance: .
CDR3nt: TGCGCCAGCAGCTTGAGTAGGGGGAGCCCCAATGAAAAACTGTTTTTT
CDR3aa: CASSLSRGSPNEKLFF

j_gene: TRBJ2-1
v_gene: TRBV27
d_gene: TRBD2
len: 15
abundance: .
CDR3nt: TGTGCCAGCACCGCCGGGACTAGCGGGTACAATGAGCAGTTCTTC
CDR3aa: CASTAGTSGYNEQFF

j_gene: TRBJ2-1
v_gene: TRBV7-2
d_gene: TRBD1
len: 14
abundance: .
CDR3nt: TGTGCCAGCAGCCTCCTGACAGGGTACAGTGAGCAGTTCTTC
CDR3aa: CASSLLTGYSEQFF

j_gene: TRBJ1-5
v_gene: TRBV4-1
d_gene: TRBD1
len: 16
abundance: .
CDR3nt: TGCGCCAGCAGCCAAGGGACAGGGCCGATAGGTCAGCCCCAGCATTTT
CDR3aa: CASSQGTGPIGQPQHF

j_gene: TRBJ2-5
v_gene: TRBV11-2
d_gene: TRBD2
len: 17
abundance: once
CDR3nt: TGTGCCAGCAGCTCCTGGGGTCTCGTAGCGGGGGGTGGGACCCAGTACTTC
CDR3aa: CASSSWGLVAGGGTQYF

j_gene: TRBJ2-5
v_gene: TRBV11-1
d_gene: TRBD1
len: 13
abundance: .
CDR3nt: TGTGCCAGCGGCCGGACAGGGGAAGAGACCCAGTACTTC
CDR3aa: CASGRTGEETQYF

j_gene: TRBJ1-1
v_gene: TRBV6-5
d_gene: .
len: 12
abundance: .
CDR3nt: TGTGCCAGCAGGGGAGGCACCACTGAAGCTTTCTTT
CDR3aa: CASRGGTTEAFF

j_gene: TRBJ2-1
v_gene: TRBV11-2
d_gene: TRBD2
len: 14
abundance: .
CDR3nt: TGTGCCAGCAGCCCTAGCGGGAGGGCCGATGAGCAGTTCTTC
CDR3aa: CASSPSGRADEQFF

j_gene: TRBJ2-7
v_gene: TRBV6-5
d_gene: TRBD1
len: 15
abundance: .
CDR3nt: TGTGCCAGCAGTTACCGGTGGGACAGGGTCTACGAGCAGTACTTC
CDR3aa: CASSYRWDRVYEQYF